These 23 T cell receptor beta chains originate from one sample sequenced in a study of cytomegalovirus exposure and HLA in healthy donors. PCR was performed using 60 Vbeta and 13 Jbeta primers. The repertoire was sequenced with immunoSEQ multiplex PCR; TCRdb's copy has only in-frame clones and lacks some. The table records about 170,000 clones, approximately 70% of them present only once. Sequencing used PBMCs. The receptors derive from a man in his forties or fifties in good health and CMV-seropositive.

The chain employs TRBV5-5 and TRBJ2-3; 7 bases line up with TRBD2. The CDR3 is 16 residues long. Per the germline V gene, CDR1 is SGHKS and CDR2 is YYEKEE (reference sequence). V gave up 3 bases and J gave up 4 bases; unmatched junction bases: 11. This CDR3 reads CASSSSTSSWADTQYF. CDR3 sequence (DNA): TGTGCCAGCAGCTCTTCGACTAGCAGTTGGGCAGATACGCAGTATTTT.

This rearrangement joins TRBV19 to TRBJ2-7, with 9 bases matching TRBD1. V shed 5 bases, J shed 6 bases, and the junction held 11 bases outside the gene matches. The CDR3 has 15 amino acids. Germline values: CDR1 LNHDA, CDR2 SQIVND (reference sequence). CDR3 coding DNA: TGTGCCAGTAGTTCACAGGGGGCGAGGGGGGGCGAGCAGTACTTC. Encoded protein: CASSSQGARGGEQYF.

The CDR3 nucleotides read TGTGCCAGCTCACCAAAGTCAACTAGCGGGGGGCGACCACCGGGAGAGACCCAGTACTTC. Translated, it gives CASSPKSTSGGRPPGETQYF. This chain connects TRBV18 to TRBJ2-5; 12 bases map to TRBD2. This CDR3 region has 20 residues. Germline V CDR1 and CDR2: KGHSH, LQKENI. With V trimmed by 2 bases and J by 4 bases, 17 bases remained unmatched.

CDR3 DNA: TGTGCCAGCAGCGTATTCGATGGACAGGGACGCGAGCAGTACTTC. Amino acids: CASSVFDGQGREQYF. J is TRBJ2-7 and V is TRBV9; 8 bases are shared with TRBD1. This CDR3 has 15 amino acids. The V segment lost 1 base and the J segment 6 bases; nucleotides outside the gene matches: 9. CDR1 and CDR2 (germline): SGDLS, YYNGEE. Based on the CDR3 plus reference TRBV9 and TRBJ2-7, the full variable domain is DSGVTQTPKHLITATGQRVTLRCSPRSGDLSVYWYQQSLDQGLQFLIQYYNGEERAKGNILERFSAQQFPDLHSELNLSSLELGDSALYFCASSVFDGQGREQYFGPGTRLTVT.

The chain combines TRBV7-3 with TRBJ1-2; 11 bases map to TRBD1. Trimming removed 2 bases from V and 8 bases from J; junction bases left unmatched: 7. The germline gives CDR1 SGHTA, CDR2 FQGTGA. The CDR3 spans 15 residues. The CDR3 nucleotides are TGTGCCAGCAGCTTATCGGCGGGGACAGGGGGAGGCTACACCTTC. Translating gives CASSLSAGTGGGYTF.

Details on this clone: One end of the junction fails to match germline, which may point to a read error. The same CDR3 also results from other DNA sequences found in this sample. The chain recombines TRBV9 with TRBJ1-2; 8 bases align to TRBD1. Germline V gene sequence: CDR1 SGDLS, CDR2 YYNGEE. The CDR3 extends over 12 amino acids. In DNA, the CDR3 is TGTGCCAGCAGAAGGACAGGGAATGGCTATACCTTC. It is translated as CASRRTGNGYTF.

V and J are TRBV18 and TRBJ2-6, with D tentatively TRBD1 (5 bases). The germline V gene has CDR1 KGHSH and CDR2 LQKENI. V gave up 4 bases and J gave up 0 bases, with 10 bases separating them. This CDR3 contains 16 residues. Here the CDR3 reads CASSLGRVSGANVLTF. CDR3 coding DNA: TGTGCCAGCTCACTGGGCAGGGTCTCTGGGGCCAACGTCCTGACTTTC. The variable domain in full, completed from reference TRBV18 and TRBJ2-6, reads NAGVMQNPRHLVRRRGQEARLRCSPMKGHSHVYWYRQLPEEGLKFMVYLQKENIIDESGMPKERFSAEFPKEGPSILRIQQVVRGDSAAYFCASSLGRVSGANVLTFGAGSRLTVL.

The chain recombines TRBV6-6 with TRBJ1-2; TRBD1 aligns across 10 bases. This CDR3 contains 14 residues. The trim removed 6 bases at V and 9 bases at J, leaving 10 bases unmatched. Germline CDR1 reads MNHNY; CDR2 reads SVGAGI (reference sequence). Here the CDR3 reads CASSPGTGEFSYTF. Written as DNA, the CDR3 is TGTGCCAGCAGCCCCGGGACAGGGGAATTCAGCTACACCTTC.

The chain recombines TRBV6-6 with TRBJ1-3, with D possibly TRBD1 on 6 matching bases. Germline V lookup: CDR1 MNHNY, CDR2 SVGAGI (reference sequence). This CDR3 spans 15 amino acids. V was pared by 5 bases and J by 3 bases, with 14 bases between. CDR3 in DNA: TGTGCCAGCAGTAGACTTCAGGGGAATGGAAACACCATATATTTT. Its protein product is CASSRLQGNGNTIYF.

This chain joins TRBV5-8 and TRBJ2-7, with 7 bases matching TRBD2. The junction had 4 bases not matched to a gene; V was cut back by 0 bases and J by 4 bases. The CDR3 sequence is 14 residues long. From germline, CDR1 is SGHTS and CDR2 YDEGEE. CDR3 nucleotide sequence: TGTGCCAGCAGCTTGGGTCGGGAGGAATACGAGCAGTACTTC. Its translation is CASSLGREEYEQYF.

This chain joins TRBV4-3 and TRBJ1-2; 7 bases map to TRBD1. The CDR3 sequence is 15 residues long. Per germline, CDR1 LGHNA and CDR2 YSLEER. The V and J ends lost 1 base and 5 bases, in that order; junction bases with no gene match: 7. The CDR3 is CASSQGLGGAYGYTF. CDR3 nucleotide sequence: TGCGCCAGCAGCCAAGGTTTAGGGGGCGCTTATGGCTACACCTTC.

This clone was counted a few times. The V and J genes are TRBV28 and TRBJ1-6; tentative D call: TRBD1 (5 bases). V shed 2 bases and J shed 3 bases, with 11 bases lying between them. This CDR3 region has 16 residues. Per the germline V gene, CDR1 is MDHEN and CDR2 is SYDVKM. The CDR3 reads CASSLGAANYNSPLHF. Here the CDR3 DNA reads TGTGCCAGCAGTTTAGGGGCAGCTAACTATAATTCACCCCTCCACTTT.

The chain combines TRBV19 with TRBJ1-5; D is ambiguous. The germline gives CDR1 LNHDA, CDR2 SQIVND (reference sequence). This CDR3 spans 16 amino acids. V was trimmed by 7 bases and J by 0 bases, leaving 16 bases between them. CDR3 nucleotides: TGTGCCAGTACTCACGGGAAACTGTATAGCAATCAGCCCCAGCATTTT. Translation: CASTHGKLYSNQPQHF.

Here the CDR3 reads CASNHGQGLMNTEAFF. Written as DNA, the CDR3 is TGTGCCAGTAACCACGGACAGGGCCTCATGAACACTGAAGCTTTCTTT. The rearrangement joins TRBV19 to TRBJ1-1; 8 positions match TRBD1. The junction had 10 bases not matched to a gene; V was cut back by 7 bases and J by 0 bases. Germline V gene data show CDR1 as LNHDA and CDR2 as SQIVND (reference sequence). CDR3 length: 16 amino acids.

The chain carries TRBV19 and TRBJ2-3, with 12 bases lining up with TRBD1. V shed 6 bases and J 2 bases; nucleotides not matched to a gene: 6. There are 16 residues in the CDR3. Germline CDR1 reads LNHDA; CDR2 reads SQIVND (reference sequence). The CDR3 loop is CASSHRDRGHTDTQYF. CDR3 DNA sequence: TGTGCCAGTAGCCACAGGGACAGGGGGCACACAGATACGCAGTATTTT.

The chain combines TRBV2 with TRBJ1-5; tentative D call: TRBD1 (5 bases). V was shortened by 7 bases and J by 0 bases, with 16 bases between the two germline ends. Germline V CDR1 and CDR2: SNHLY, FYNNEI. This CDR3 has 16 residues. The DNA for the CDR3 is TGTGCCAGCACATACTCTAGACAGTATAGCAATCAGCCCCAGCATTTT. It yields the protein CASTYSRQYSNQPQHF.

The chain combines TRBV9 with TRBJ2-1; D may be TRBD1 (6 bases). The CDR3 runs to 16 residues. V gave up 3 bases and J gave up 2 bases, with 15 bases separating them. The germline V gene encodes CDR1 SGDLS and CDR2 YYNGEE. The CDR3 DNA sequence: TGTGCCAGCAGCGCCTCGTCGGACAGCGCCTACAATGAGCAGTTCTTC. Protein: CASSASSDSAYNEQFF.

The sample holds one count of this clone. This chain connects TRBV6-1 to TRBJ1-5; TRBD1 agrees at 9 bases. V gave up 6 bases and J gave up 5 bases; unmatched junction bases: 8. CDR3 size: 15 residues. Germline lookup yields CDR1 MNHNS and CDR2 SASEGT. The CDR3 reads CASSPDRGNYQPQHF. The CDR3 nucleotides are TGTGCCAGCAGCCCGGACAGGGGCAATTATCAGCCCCAGCATTTT.

This chain links TRBV6-6 with TRBJ2-4; the D gene is possibly TRBD1 (6 bases). Deletions cut 0 bases from V and 5 bases from J, with 14 bases between. There are 16 residues in the CDR3. Per the germline V gene, CDR1 is MNHNY and CDR2 is SVGAGI (reference sequence). The CDR3: CASSYSRLHRENIQYF. The CDR3 DNA reads as TGTGCCAGCAGTTACTCCAGGTTGCACAGGGAAAACATTCAGTACTTC.

The genes are TRBV30 and TRBJ2-7; D perhaps matches TRBD2 (5 bases). CDR3 length: 14 residues. V lost 0 bases and J 5 bases, leaving 14 bases between the germline ends. The germline V gene has CDR1 GTSNPN and CDR2 SVGIG (reference sequence). Here the CDR3 reads CAWSVVRGRNEQYF. CDR3 nucleotides: TGTGCCTGGAGTGTAGTTCGGGGTCGGAACGAGCAGTACTTC.

V usage is TRBV9 and J usage is TRBJ2-2; the D gene is possibly TRBD1 (5 bases). The V gene lost 0 bases and the J gene lost 7 bases, with 16 bases spanning the gap. The CDR3 has 16 residues. CDR1 SGDLS and CDR2 YYNGEE come from the germline V gene. In nucleotides, the CDR3 is TGTGCCAGCAGCGTAGAAACGGGCCCAGGGATCGGGGAGCTGTTTTTT. As protein: CASSVETGPGIGELFF.

This chain connects TRBV30 to TRBJ1-6, with 8 bases lining up with TRBD1. This CDR3 spans 17 amino acids. In germline, CDR1 is GTSNPN, CDR2 SVGIG (reference sequence). V lost 0 bases to trimming and J lost 10 bases; unmatched junction nucleotides: 14. DNA for the CDR3: TGTGCCTGGAGTGTACTTAAGGCAGGGGGCGTCGGATCACCCCTCCACTTT. This sequence encodes CAWSVLKAGGVGSPLHF.

V gene TRBV5-4 combines with J gene TRBJ2-7, with TRBD2 as a possible D gene (5 bases). V was pared by 2 bases and J by 1 base, with 28 bases between. Germline CDR1 and CDR2: SGHNT and YYREEE (reference sequence). The length of the CDR3 is 20 residues. The CDR3 DNA is TGTGCCAGCAGCTTCTATTTTTGCCCCACACCCCGGGATAAATCCTACGAGCAGTACTTC. It encodes CASSFYFCPTPRDKSYEQYF.